Following are 30 T cell receptor beta chains from one sample sequenced in a study of technical replicates of blood from a handful of donors. The method was immunoSEQ multiplex PCR; TCRdb's version includes in-frame clones alone and lacks a portion of them. The table includes tens of thousands of clones, around 93% detected once. Sequenced sample: T cells isolated from PBMCs. The receptors stem from a human donor in good health.

The chain employs TRBV5-4 and TRBJ2-1; D remains ambiguous. This CDR3 comprises 15 residues. Deletions cut 0 bases from V and 0 bases from J, with 7 bases between. Germline values: CDR1 SGHNT, CDR2 YYREEE (reference sequence). The CDR3 here is CASSLGLSSYNEQFF. The CDR3 DNA sequence: TGTGCCAGCAGCTTGGGACTTAGCTCCTACAATGAGCAGTTCTTC.

Only one count was recorded for this clone. J is TRBJ2-7 and V is TRBV4-1; TRBD2 matches at 7 bases. The ends lost 4 bases at V and 0 bases at J; junction bases unmatched: 6. The length of the CDR3 is 15 residues. CDR1 and CDR2 from the germline V gene are MGHRA and YSYEKL. For the CDR3, the DNA is TGCGCCAGCAGCCGGGTAGCGGGTTCCTCCTACGAGCAGTACTTC. It specifies CASSRVAGSSYEQYF.

The CDR3 nucleotides read TGTGCCAGCAGCCAAGATAGGTGGCGGACAGATACGCAGTATTTT. Its protein product is CASSQDRWRTDTQYF. The V gene is TRBV14, the J gene TRBJ2-3; D is unclear. Germline loops: CDR1 SGHDN, CDR2 FVKESK. Trimming pared 0 bases from V and 3 bases from J, leaving 10 bases between. This CDR3 region has 15 residues.

J is TRBJ2-2 and V is TRBV2; 7 bases are a match to TRBD2. The CDR3 has 16 residues. Germline CDR1 reads SNHLY; CDR2 reads FYNNEI. Trimming took 4 bases from V and 9 from J; bases not matched to a gene: 14. The CDR3 DNA sequence: TGTGCCAGCAGTGTTTTGTGGCGGGAGAGGGACCGGGAGCTGTTTTTT. The encoded protein is CASSVLWRERDRELFF.

The V call is TRBV7-3, the J call TRBJ2-1, with D unresolved. Trimming stripped 5 bases from V and 2 bases from J, with 16 bases between. The germline V gene has CDR1 SGHTA and CDR2 FQGTGA. The CDR3 runs to 16 residues. CDR3: CASSPPGIFTYNEQFF. In DNA, the CDR3 is TGTGCCAGCAGCCCCCCAGGCATCTTTACCTACAATGAGCAGTTCTTC. The full variable domain, completed using reference TRBV7-3 and TRBJ2-1, is GAGVSQTPSNKVTEKGKYVELRCDPISGHTALYWYRQSLGQGPEFLIYFQGTGAADDSGLPNDRFFAVRPEGSVSTLKIQRTERGDSAVYLCASSPPGIFTYNEQFFGPGTRLTVL.

This sequence joins TRBV7-9 and TRBJ2-3, with D unclear. CDR1 and CDR2 from the germline V gene are SEHNR and FQNEAQ (reference sequence). V lost 7 bases to trimming and J lost 0 bases, with 8 bases between them. The CDR3 runs 13 residues. CDR3 amino acids: CASIYVSTDTQYF. CDR3 DNA: TGTGCCAGCATCTATGTTAGCACAGATACGCAGTATTTT.

The rearrangement links TRBV27 to TRBJ2-1, with D tentatively TRBD2 (6 bases). The CDR3 is made up of 15 amino acids. Looked up from germline, CDR1 is MNHEY and CDR2 is SMNVEV (reference sequence). V was pared by 5 bases and J by 5 bases, with 16 bases between. The CDR3 sequence: CASSVTFSGNNEQFF. The CDR3 coding sequence is TGTGCCAGCAGTGTCACGTTTAGCGGCAACAATGAGCAGTTCTTC.

The V gene is TRBV19, the J gene TRBJ1-5; D remains unclear. V lost 6 bases and J lost 3, with 12 bases in between. This CDR3 region has 14 residues. The germline V gene encodes CDR1 LNHDA and CDR2 SQIVND (reference sequence). CDR3 region: CASSNNRPNQPQHF. In DNA form, the CDR3 reads TGTGCCAGTAGCAATAACAGACCCAATCAGCCCCAGCATTTT.

The rearrangement uses TRBV5-4 and TRBJ1-1, with unresolved D. CDR3 size: 14 residues. Germline CDR1 and CDR2: SGHNT and YYREEE (reference sequence). V was cut by 1 base and J by 2 bases, with 9 bases left in between. In nucleotides, the CDR3 is TGTGCCAGCAGCTTGATAGGGAGAAACACTGAAGCTTTCTTT. This translates into CASSLIGRNTEAFF.

This clone was seen only a few times. The V gene is TRBV9, the J gene TRBJ2-7; TRBD2 agrees at 10 bases. The CDR3 covers 17 residues. Germline values: CDR1 SGDLS, CDR2 YYNGEE. V lost 3 bases, J lost 1 base, and 10 bases stayed unmatched. CDR3 in amino acids: CASSAETASGGSYEQYF. The DNA for the CDR3 is TGTGCCAGCAGCGCGGAGACCGCTAGCGGGGGTTCCTACGAGCAGTACTTC.

This clone occurred once. The J gene is TRBJ2-7, the V gene TRBV5-1; perhaps TRBD1 as D (6 bases). CDR3 length: 15 amino acids. The V gene's germline CDR1 is SGHRS and CDR2 YFSETQ. With 0 bases removed from V and 4 bases from J, the gap between germline ends came to 14 bases. This CDR3 is CASSLGGGQNYEQYF. Here the CDR3 DNA reads TGCGCCAGCAGCTTGGGTGGTGGACAGAATTACGAGCAGTACTTC.

V usage is TRBV6-5 and J usage is TRBJ2-1; 7 nucleotides match TRBD2. The germline V gene encodes CDR1 MNHEY and CDR2 SVGAGI. The junction had 7 bases not matched to a gene; V was cut back by 3 bases and J by 8 bases. CDR3 length: 14 amino acids. The CDR3 DNA is TGTGCCAGCAGTTATGGACTTACTAGCGATGAGCAGTTCTTC. It yields the protein CASSYGLTSDEQFF.

CDR3 region: CATLEVRSSYNEQFF. CDR3 coding DNA: TGTGCCACACTAGAGGTCAGGAGCTCCTACAATGAGCAGTTCTTC. This chain joins TRBV28 and TRBJ2-1, with D possibly matching TRBD2 (5 bases). This CDR3 region has 15 residues. Trimming removed 10 bases at V and 0 bases at J, with 16 bases between. The germline V gene encodes CDR1 MDHEN and CDR2 SYDVKM.

CDR3 in amino acids: CASMSGGSGTEAFF. CDR3 nucleotide sequence: TGCGCCAGCATGTCAGGGGGCTCGGGCACTGAAGCTTTCTTT. The chain carries TRBV5-1 and TRBJ1-1; 8 bases are a match to TRBD1. The CDR3 totals 14 residues. Trimming at V came to 6 bases and at J to 4 bases, leaving 8 bases not matched to a gene. Germline V lookup: CDR1 SGHRS, CDR2 YFSETQ. Full variable domain (outside the CDR3, taken from reference TRBV5-1 and TRBJ1-1): KAGVTQTPRYLIKTRGQQVTLSCSPISGHRSVSWYQQTPGQGLQFLFEYFSETQRNKGNFPGRFSGRQFSNSRSEMNVSTLELGDSALYLCASMSGGSGTEAFFGQGTRLTVV.

V gene TRBV6-1 combines with J gene TRBJ2-1; TRBD2 matches 11 bases. After removal of 0 bases from V and 0 bases from J, the junction contained 7 bases not matched to a gene. The CDR3 covers 19 residues. CDR1 and CDR2 (germline): MNHNS, SASEGT. The CDR3 DNA reads as TGTGCCAGCAGTGAAGCGAACGCCGGGACTAGCGGCTCCTACAATGAGCAGTTCTTC. Translating it yields CASSEANAGTSGSYNEQFF.

This clone was detected only once. The chain has TRBV10-3 and TRBJ1-1; 8 positions match TRBD1. The trim removed 5 bases at V and 4 bases at J, leaving 6 bases unmatched. The length of the CDR3 is 14 residues. Germline-derived CDR1 and CDR2 are ENHRY and SYGVKD. Here the CDR3 reads CAISNLTGGTEAFF. CDR3 bases: TGTGCCATCAGTAACCTTACAGGGGGCACTGAAGCTTTCTTT.

This sequence joins TRBV7-3 and TRBJ2-5; 9 bases line up with TRBD2. Looked up from germline, CDR1 is SGHTA and CDR2 is FQGTGA. CDR3 length: 15 residues. Trimming at V came to 4 bases and at J to 5 bases, leaving 8 bases not matched to a gene. CDR3 protein: CASSSMASGRETQYF. The CDR3 DNA reads TGTGCCAGCAGCTCCATGGCAAGCGGGAGGGAGACCCAGTACTTC.

The chain couples TRBV4-3 to TRBJ2-1, with D uncertain. Trimming cost V 0 bases and J 0 bases, with 9 bases left between them. There are 16 residues in the CDR3. CDR1 is LGHNA and CDR2 is YSLEER in the germline V gene. The CDR3 here is CASSQDFYSSYNEQFF. CDR3 DNA sequence: TGCGCCAGCAGCCAAGATTTCTATAGCTCCTACAATGAGCAGTTCTTC.

The chain combines TRBV5-8 with TRBJ2-2; the match to TRBD1 covers 8 bases. Looked up from germline, CDR1 is SGHTS and CDR2 is YDEGEE. The J segment lost 0 bases and the V segment lost 4 bases, leaving 11 bases of the junction unmatched. This CDR3 spans 18 amino acids. The CDR3 loop is CASSRKDRAISNTGELFF. The CDR3 region has the DNA TGTGCCAGCAGCCGTAAGGACAGGGCCATCTCGAACACCGGGGAGCTGTTTTTT.

This sequence joins TRBV6-5 and TRBJ2-3; TRBD2 might be the D (6 bases). The V and J ends lost 0 bases and 0 bases respectively, with 10 bases between them. Germline lookup yields CDR1 MNHEY and CDR2 SVGAGI. This CDR3 comprises 16 residues. This CDR3 reads CASSYSTGASTDTQYF. The CDR3 nucleotides read TGTGCCAGCAGTTACTCGACGGGAGCGAGCACAGATACGCAGTATTTT.

V usage is TRBV28 and J usage is TRBJ2-7; 10 bases are a match to TRBD1. The V segment lost 8 bases and the J segment 3 bases; nucleotides outside the gene matches: 7. This CDR3 comprises 14 residues. Germline CDR1 MDHEN, CDR2 SYDVKM. CDR3 nucleotide sequence: TGTGCCAGCTGCTCCGGGACAGGGGTCTACGAGCAGTACTTC. It translates to CASCSGTGVYEQYF.

This chain joins TRBV6-9 and TRBJ2-3, with 15 bases fitting TRBD2. CDR1 and CDR2 from the germline V gene are MNHGY and SVAAGI. The CDR3 spans 16 residues. After removal of 5 bases from V and 5 bases from J, the junction contained 5 bases not matched to a gene. The CDR3 loop is CASSQGLAGGVDTQYF. DNA of the CDR3: TGTGCCAGCAGTCAAGGACTAGCGGGAGGGGTAGATACGCAGTATTTT.

J is TRBJ2-7 and V is TRBV19, with D tentatively TRBD1 (6 bases). This CDR3 has 14 amino acids. Germline lookup yields CDR1 LNHDA and CDR2 SQIVND (reference sequence). V gave up 5 bases and J gave up 3 bases, with 14 bases separating them. DNA of the CDR3: TGTGCCAGTAGTTTGGCTCAGGGGTACTACGAGCAGTACTTC. Translation gives CASSLAQGYYEQYF.

The genes are TRBV2 and TRBJ1-2; possibly TRBD1 for D (6 bases). Germline CDR1 and CDR2: SNHLY and FYNNEI. CDR3 length: 12 residues. V lost 9 bases, J lost 8 bases, and 16 bases lay in between. The CDR3: CASSPGAGGYTF. The CDR3 coding sequence is TGTGCCAGTTCCCCAGGGGCCGGCGGCTACACCTTC. The full variable domain, with the rest looked up from reference TRBV2 and TRBJ1-2, is EPEVTQTPSHQVTQMGQEVILRCVPISNHLYFYWYRQILGQKVEFLVSFYNNEISEKSEIFDDQFSVERPDGSNFTLKIRSTKLEDSAMYFCASSPGAGGYTFGSGTRLTVV.

The chain joins TRBV9 to TRBJ2-1, with D possibly being TRBD2 (6 bases). The germline gives CDR1 SGDLS, CDR2 YYNGEE. The CDR3 has 17 amino acids. With 4 bases removed from V and 0 bases from J, the gap between germline ends came to 17 bases. The CDR3 sequence is CASSPRRGSGSYNEQFF. The CDR3 DNA is TGTGCCAGCAGCCCCCGACGGGGTAGCGGCTCCTACAATGAGCAGTTCTTC.

The V call is TRBV7-9, the J call TRBJ1-5; 9 positions match TRBD1. Germline CDR1 and CDR2: SEHNR and FQNEAQ (reference sequence). J lost 2 bases, V lost 4 bases, and 12 bases had no gene match. The CDR3 extends over 18 amino acids. The CDR3 DNA follows: TGTGCCAGCAGCTCAGCGGGGACAGGGATTGGCGGCAATCAGCCCCAGCATTTT. Amino acid sequence: CASSSAGTGIGGNQPQHF. Full variable domain (missing parts from reference TRBV7-9 and TRBJ1-5): DTGVSQNPRHKITKRGQNVTFRCDPISEHNRLYWYRQTLGQGPEFLTYFQNEAQLEKSRLLSDRFSAERPKGSFSTLEIQRTEQGDSAMYLCASSSAGTGIGGNQPQHFGDGTRLSIL.

V is TRBV10-3 and J is TRBJ2-7, with 11 positions matching TRBD2. V trimming: 10 bases; J trimming: 2 bases; junction bases outside the gene matches: 10. CDR3 size: 15 residues. The germline gives CDR1 ENHRY, CDR2 SYGVKD. The CDR3 protein is CATLPTSGATYEQYF. The CDR3 region has the DNA TGTGCCACCCTGCCGACTAGCGGGGCCACCTACGAGCAGTACTTC.

This chain links TRBV11-3 with TRBJ2-6, with 7 bases lining up with TRBD1. Looked up from germline, CDR1 is SGHNT and CDR2 is YENEEA. The CDR3 length is 15 residues. J lost 3 bases, V lost 4 bases, and 3 bases had no gene match. For the CDR3, the DNA is TGTGCCAGCAGCTCAGGGGGTTATGGGGCCAACGTCCTGACTTTC. Protein sequence: CASSSGGYGANVLTF.

This sequence joins TRBV6-1 and TRBJ1-2; D uncertain. Per germline, CDR1 MNHNS and CDR2 SASEGT. The CDR3 sequence is 15 residues long. V shed 9 bases and J shed 0 bases, with 17 bases lying between them. The CDR3 DNA reads as TGTGCCAGTACAGAGAACGGATGGGCTAACTATGGCTACACCTTC. It encodes CASTENGWANYGYTF.

The chain uses TRBV7-9 and TRBJ2-7; tentative D call: TRBD1 (5 bases). Germline V gene sequence: CDR1 SEHNR, CDR2 FQNEAQ (reference sequence). Trimming cost V 5 bases and J 2 bases, with 10 bases left between them. The CDR3 loop spans 13 amino acids. CDR3 in amino acids: CASSGDRTYEQYF. CDR3 nucleotides: TGTGCCAGCAGCGGCGACAGAACCTACGAGCAGTACTTC.